Listed below are T cell receptor beta chains from one sample, sequenced in a study of early T cells in non-severe SARS-CoV-2 infection. TCRdb redid the calling of the 5' RACE reads with MiXCR, one entry per CDR3 protein. The sample carries tens of thousands of distinct CDR3 sequences, more than 10% recorded once. Input material: whole blood. The receptors shown here come from an adult who was a healthcare worker with PCR-confirmed SARS-CoV-2 infection or an uninfected control (not recorded which). CDR3s include the opening cysteine and the closing phenylalanine or tryptophan. The order of the fields is J gene, V gene, CDR3 protein.

TRBJ1-4	TRBV18	CASSPTRQSEKLFF
TRBJ2-7	TRBV28	CASSSRTGGPYEQYF
TRBJ2-7	TRBV29-1	CSVEGGSSGGVQYF
TRBJ2-1	TRBV4-1	CASSPYVGPTNEQFF
TRBJ1-1	TRBV3-1	CASSPTGASAEAFF
TRBJ1-5	TRBV6-5	CASSSPNQPQHF
TRBJ2-5	TRBV6-5	CASRRHTGAQETQYF
TRBJ1-4	TRBV11-2	CASSRELNEKLFF
TRBJ2-1	TRBV6-2/TRBV6-3	CASTGGSNEQFF
TRBJ2-1	TRBV4-2	CASSSRLAALYNEQFF
TRBJ2-3	TRBV20-1	CSAISGTSGADTQYF
TRBJ1-2	TRBV29-1	CSVDRGEFYGYTF
TRBJ2-3	TRBV20-1	CSATTDRGLDTQYF
TRBJ2-1	TRBV27	CASRGSPSYNEQFF
TRBJ2-7	TRBV20-1	CSARRGPYEQYF
TRBJ2-4	TRBV29-1	CSVGADIQYF
TRBJ1-5	TRBV30	CAWSVGQAARQPQHF
TRBJ2-3	TRBV7-9	CATGGNTQYF
TRBJ2-2	TRBV9	CASSTYGQNTGELFF
TRBJ2-7	TRBV29-1	CSVEGYRDRGSEQYF
TRBJ2-2	TRBV6-4	CASSDLANTGELFF
TRBJ1-3	TRBV6-6	CASSYGSGQTGNTIYF
TRBJ2-7	TRBV11-1	CASSLKTTGSYKQYF
TRBJ2-3	TRBV29-1	CSGRQAGVTDTQYF
TRBJ2-1	TRBV29-1	CSVQQGGGFGEQFF
TRBJ2-7	TRBV6-2/TRBV6-3	CASSYPDQVSYEQYF
TRBJ2-1	TRBV7-9	CASPNGGSSYNEQFF
TRBJ1-2	TRBV29-1	CSVSEVPERGYTF
TRBJ1-6	TRBV9	CASSVGSASMDSPLHF
TRBJ1-1	TRBV6-5	CASSPRTGRDTEAFF
TRBJ1-1	TRBV10-3	CAISENGNTEAFF
TRBJ1-2	TRBV29-1	CSVEGPRTGINYGYTF
TRBJ2-7	TRBV5-1	CASSTGRGNYEQYF
TRBJ2-7	TRBV12-3/TRBV12-4	CASSDRGVEQYF
TRBJ2-5	TRBV11-1	CASSLNQGISDVLETQYF
TRBJ2-1	TRBV20-1	CSAKQSYNEQFF
TRBJ2-1	TRBV7-9	CASSLPAGGDNEQFF
TRBJ2-1	TRBV7-8	CASSPGTALWTSGSGDEQFF
TRBJ2-7	TRBV10-3	CAISERVAGGYEQYF
TRBJ2-3	TRBV9	CASSVGVAGGTQYF
TRBJ2-2	TRBV11-2	CASSLSRGTGGTGELFF
TRBJ2-5	TRBV7-9	CASSALGETQYF
TRBJ2-2	TRBV29-1	CSARTSGELFF
TRBJ2-2	TRBV4-1	CASSQESDTRGTGELFF
TRBJ2-7	TRBV10-2	CASSADEQYF
TRBJ2-5	TRBV4-2	CASSSRVRETQYF